What follows is one T cell receptor beta chain and its context. This receptor's antigen is unknown. Per-base quality was not reported, and no clone a single base away is much larger than it. The entry originates in a study of blood T cell repertoires in COVID-19 (dated by TCRdb to 2019 to 2021). Background on the whole study: Collaborator samples came from the United States, Italy and Spain and covered acute and convalescent phases of COVID-19. The prospective study material was composed of cDNA or gDNA derived from T cells, B-cell-depleted T cells, or PBMCs. Subjects who had been exposed to COVID-19, were actively infected with it, or had recovered from it provided the deeply sampled blood TCRbeta repertoires that made up the dataset. The repertoires were released in a freely available public database intended as a resource for research on the immune response to SARS-CoV-2. Samples were obtained from the ongoing ImmuneRACE study (first 160 participants) and from 1,254 subjects provided by 6 global collaborators. A de-identified subject ID, COVID-19 status, age in years and sex were almost always included in the sample metadata. Where HLA class I and class II types were available, the types were taken from metadata supplied by the sample provider, not from assay-based typing. On the study overall, not on this receptor specifically: Clinical and demographic metadata were provided uncurated, with the amount varying by source and participant.

Each collaborating institution followed its own protocols to collect whole blood in K2EDTA tubes. For TCRbeta analysis, collaborators shipped samples as frozen whole blood, isolated PBMCs, or DNA extracted from either of those sample types. Via the germline V gene, CDR1 is MNHEY and CDR2 SVGAGI. V has 7 bases trimmed and J has 7 bases trimmed; junction bases matching no gene number 2. The CDR3, cysteine through phenylalanine, is 13 amino acids long. CDR3 DNA is the only sequence kept; it has 39 bases, read in frame from the first base. TCRbeta CDR3 regions were amplified from genomic DNA by means of the immunoSEQ Assay, a bias-controlled multiplex PCR. Regarding the original processing steps: The number of nucleated cells in each sample was estimated from the amplification of reference gene primers within the assay. To quantify the absolute abundance of each unique TCRbeta CDR3 rearrangement, sequence reads were collapsed and filtered. For each sample, productive Simpson clonality was calculated by taking the square root of Simpson's diversity index across productive rearrangements. This immuneACCESS table, as held by TCRdb, lists in-frame sequences with V and J called but not all clones. Of the missing ones, under half trace to an unresolved V gene in checked studies; the others have no known cause. Clone size and the V and J calls come from that table; the DNA yielded D and trimming. The sample records about 120,000 clones, approximately 85% of which are singletons. The top ten constitute 25% to 30% of the sample.

This receptor was identified in a woman of 80 years or more with acute or convalescent COVID-19. Rearrangement joined TRBV6-5 to TRBJ1-6; 9 bases in the junction line up with TRBD1. The sequencing input was peripheral blood. The CDR3 protein sequence reads: CASTGTGNSPLHF. The sequenced DNA: TGTGCCAGCACAGGGACAGGGAATTCACCCCTCCACTTT.